The rows below give T cell receptor beta chains drawn from one sample of a study of blood T cell repertoires in COVID-19. Some clones are missing from TCRdb's copy, which holds only in-frame ones; the method was immunoSEQ multiplex PCR. The repertoire includes fewer than 200,000 clones, under 85% of them detected once, and approximately 1.2% sits in the top ten. The sample taken for sequencing was peripheral blood. The receptor set was obtained from a man between 60 and 70 years old who had recovered from COVID-19. CDR3s include the opening cysteine and the closing phenylalanine or tryptophan. D genes are given only for firm matches. Only part of the rows carry a size: once, few, many, or a class if the clone is expanded.

j_call d_call clone_size v_call cdr3_aa cdr3_nt
TRBJ2-3 TRBD2 - TRBV7-9 CASSTTSGGYSTDTQYF TGTGCCAGCAGCACTACTAGCGGGGGTTATAGCACAGATACGCAGTATTTT
TRBJ1-3 - few TRBV18 CASSPSEGSGNTIYF TGTGCCAGCTCACCTTCTGAGGGCTCTGGAAACACCATATATTTT
TRBJ1-2 - - TRBV12-3/TRBV12-4 CASSPGGARGYTF TGTGCCAGCAGCCCGGGGGGGGCAAGAGGCTACACCTTC
TRBJ1-1 TRBD1 - TRBV9 CASSEATGRSTEAFF TGTGCCAGCAGCGAGGCGACAGGGCGGAGCACTGAAGCTTTCTTT
TRBJ1-4 TRBD1 - TRBV11-2 CASSPEGARATNEKLFF TGTGCCAGCAGCCCAGAGGGGGCTCGGGCAACTAATGAAAAACTGTTTTTT
TRBJ2-7 - - TRBV5-1 CASSPRQGGYEQYF TGCGCCAGCAGCCCAAGGCAGGGGGGCTACGAGCAGTACTTC
TRBJ1-2 TRBD1 - TRBV19 CASSTTGGAGGYTF TGTGCCAGTAGTACAACAGGGGGCGCAGGTGGCTACACCTTC
TRBJ1-5 - few TRBV24-1 CATSPRSNQPQHF TGTGCCACCAGTCCCCGTAGCAATCAGCCCCAGCATTTT
TRBJ2-1 - - TRBV3-1/TRBV3-2 CASSQLKYNEQFF TGTGCCAGCAGCCAACTAAAGTACAATGAGCAGTTCTTC
TRBJ2-7 - - TRBV12-3/TRBV12-4 CACSVGGLNEQYF TGTGCCTGTTCTGTCGGGGGTCTCAACGAGCAGTACTTC
TRBJ1-1 - - TRBV12-3/TRBV12-4 CASSLGQGTEAFF TGTGCCAGCAGTTTGGGGCAGGGAACTGAAGCTTTCTTT
TRBJ2-5 TRBD1 - TRBV5-1 CASSLTGTVQETQYF TGCGCCAGCAGCTTGACCGGGACAGTACAAGAGACCCAGTACTTC
TRBJ2-7 TRBD1 - TRBV9 CASSVVGQGNLKEQYF TGTGCCAGCAGCGTAGTAGGACAGGGGAATTTGAAAGAGCAGTACTTC
TRBJ1-1 - - TRBV7-9 CASSLTEATEAFF TGTGCCAGCAGCTTGACAGAAGCCACTGAAGCTTTCTTT
TRBJ2-1 TRBD2 - TRBV3-1/TRBV3-2 CASSRSGRRYYNEQFF TGTGCCAGCAGCCGTAGCGGGAGGCGCTACTACAATGAGCAGTTCTTC
TRBJ2-1 TRBD2 - TRBV9 CASSEQLGTSGVINEQFF TGTGCCAGCAGCGAGCAGTTAGGTACGAGCGGGGTTATCAATGAGCAGTTCTTC
TRBJ2-1 - - TRBV4-2 CASSRRDFYNEQFF TGTGCCAGCAGCCGCCGCGACTTCTACAATGAGCAGTTCTTC
TRBJ1-1 TRBD1 - TRBV6-5 CASRDGQGKNTEAFF TGTGCCAGCAGGGATGGACAGGGAAAGAACACTGAAGCTTTCTTT
TRBJ2-5 - many TRBV21-1 CASSKEHRGETQYF TGTGCCAGCAGCAAAGAACACAGGGGAGAGACCCAGTACTTC
TRBJ2-4 - - TRBV19 CASSILGDRNIQYF TGTGCCAGTAGTATATTAGGGGATCGTAACATTCAGTACTTC
TRBJ2-7 TRBD1 - TRBV18 CASSPPGQGYEQYF TGTGCCAGCTCACCACCGGGACAGGGCTACGAGCAGTACTTC
TRBJ2-1 TRBD1 - TRBV10-2 CASSEYPGTGGRDNEQFF TGCGCCAGCAGTGAGTACCCCGGGACAGGGGGCAGGGACAATGAGCAGTTCTTC
TRBJ2-5 TRBD2 - TRBV6-1 CASSEGGGAETQYF TGTGCCAGCAGTGAGGGCGGGGGGGCGGAGACCCAGTACTTC
TRBJ2-1 - - TRBV7-9 CASSRFGANEQFF TGTGCCAGCAGCCGGTTTGGGGCCAATGAGCAGTTCTTC
TRBJ1-4 TRBD1 - TRBV9 CASSPGQVTTNEKLFF TGTGCCAGCAGCCCTGGACAGGTGACAACTAATGAAAAACTGTTTTTT
TRBJ1-3 - many TRBV7-3 CASSPVGGSGNTIYF TGTGCCAGCAGCCCCGTAGGGGGCTCTGGAAACACCATATATTTT
TRBJ2-2 TRBD2 - TRBV7-9 CASSSGGAGGELFF TGTGCCAGCAGCAGCGGGGGGGCAGGCGGGGAGCTGTTTTTT
TRBJ1-2 TRBD1 - TRBV11-1 CASSHRSRQGANGYTF TGTGCCAGCAGCCATCGTTCCAGACAGGGGGCGAATGGCTACACCTTC
TRBJ1-2 - - TRBV7-2 CASSLGLTGTHYGYTF TGTGCCAGCAGCTTGGGCCTGACAGGCACCCACTATGGCTACACCTTC
TRBJ2-6 TRBD1 few TRBV6-4 CAPLTGGEYGANVLTF TGTGCCCCTCTAACAGGGGGCGAGTATGGGGCCAACGTCCTGACTTTC
TRBJ2-3 TRBD2 - TRBV4-1 CASSLRGREVDTQYF TGCGCCAGCAGCCTTCGAGGGAGGGAGGTAGATACGCAGTATTTT